Each of the 14 T cell receptor beta chains below was sequenced from the same sample in a study of shared clonotypes between healthy human individuals. Libraries were prepared by immunoSEQ multiplex PCR; TCRdb keeps only in-frame clonotypes and omits some of them. The sample comprises around 1 million clones, approximately 76% of which are singletons, and approximately 1.5% rests with the top ten. Sequenced sample: memory CD4+ T cells sorted from blood. Stated subset: CD45RA-negative fraction. These receptors all stem from a man younger than 30 in good health.

This chain uses TRBV28 with TRBJ2-1, with TRBD1 matching 11 bases. V trimming: 5 bases; J trimming: 9 bases; junction bases outside the gene matches: 3. Germline assignment: CDR1 MDHEN and CDR2 SYDVKM. This CDR3 is 13 amino acids long. In DNA, the CDR3 is TGTGCCAGCAGTCCTGGACAGGGGGCTGAGCAGTTCTTC. It translates to CASSPGQGAEQFF.

The chain carries TRBV9 and TRBJ1-2; D is possibly TRBD1 (5 bases). V was shortened by 3 bases and J by 3 bases, with 12 bases between the two germline ends. This CDR3 has 14 residues. Germline CDR1 SGDLS, CDR2 YYNGEE. The CDR3 protein is CASSAAGTYYGYTF. The CDR3 DNA reads as TGTGCCAGCAGCGCCGCCGGGACCTACTATGGCTACACCTTC. Variable domain in full (rest from reference TRBV9 and TRBJ1-2): DSGVTQTPKHLITATGQRVTLRCSPRSGDLSVYWYQQSLDQGLQFLIQYYNGEERAKGNILERFSAQQFPDLHSELNLSSLELGDSALYFCASSAAGTYYGYTFGSGTRLTVV.

The genes are TRBV30 and TRBJ2-7; D remains unclear. Germline V gene data show CDR1 as GTSNPN and CDR2 as SVGIG (reference sequence). Trimming stripped 1 base from V and 5 bases from J, with 3 bases between. This CDR3 is 10 amino acids long. The CDR3 DNA reads TGTGCCTGGAGTGGTAACGAGCAGTACTTC. Amino acids: CAWSGNEQYF.

This clone showed up many times. The genes are TRBV7-8 and TRBJ1-2, with D tentatively TRBD1 (6 bases). The germline V and J ends were trimmed by 2 bases and 6 bases, with 13 bases remaining between them. The germline CDR1 and CDR2 sequences are SGHVS and FQNEAQ. This CDR3 spans 14 amino acids. The CDR3 sequence is CASSLNSGVDGYTF. The CDR3 DNA follows: TGTGCCAGCAGCTTAAATTCAGGGGTGGATGGCTACACCTTC.

This clone has only one observation. The chain has TRBV28 and TRBJ2-3; D unresolved. The CDR3 loop spans 14 amino acids. Germline V gene data show CDR1 as MDHEN and CDR2 as SYDVKM. V lost 6 bases and J lost 5, with 15 bases in between. The CDR3 here is CASRGSLYEDTQYF. CDR3 nucleotides: TGTGCCAGCAGGGGCTCCCTTTATGAAGATACGCAGTATTTT.

The rearrangement uses TRBV28 and TRBJ2-5; D gene unclear. Germline loops: CDR1 MDHEN, CDR2 SYDVKM. This CDR3 comprises 11 residues. Trimming pared 6 bases from V and 6 bases from J, leaving 8 bases between. The DNA of the CDR3 is TGTGCCAGCAGCCTAATGAAGACCCAGTACTTC. Encoded protein: CASSLMKTQYF.

The sample holds many counts of this clone. The chain uses TRBV6-6 and TRBJ1-1; maybe TRBD1 (5 bases). CDR1 is MNHNY and CDR2 is SVGAGI in the germline V gene (reference sequence). With 6 bases removed from V and 4 bases from J, the gap between germline ends came to 15 bases. The CDR3 loop spans 14 amino acids. The CDR3 loop is CASRNGGFSTEAFF. CDR3 DNA: TGTGCCAGCAGAAACGGGGGGTTTAGCACTGAAGCTTTCTTT.

With respect to this clone: The same CDR3 is also encoded by other DNA sequences in this sample. The chain has TRBV2 and TRBJ2-7; 8 bases are a match to TRBD1. Germline assignment: CDR1 SNHLY and CDR2 FYNNEI. The CDR3 has 13 residues. The J segment lost 0 bases and the V segment lost 6 bases, leaving 1 base of the junction unmatched. CDR3 sequence reads: CASRDRGSYEQYF. DNA of the CDR3: TGTGCCAGCAGAGACAGGGGCTCCTACGAGCAGTACTTC. Full variable domain (outside the CDR3, taken from reference TRBV2 and TRBJ2-7): EPEVTQTPSHQVTQMGQEVILRCVPISNHLYFYWYRQILGQKVEFLVSFYNNEISEKSEIFDDQFSVERPDGSNFTLKIRSTKLEDSAMYFCASRDRGSYEQYFGPGTRLTVT.

The chain couples TRBV19 to TRBJ2-1; 7 positions match TRBD1. The CDR3 length is 15 residues. CDR1 is LNHDA, CDR2 SQIVND, per germline (reference sequence). J lost 7 bases, V lost 4 bases, and 10 bases had no gene match. The CDR3 is CASSTAPTGPNEQFF. The CDR3 DNA is TGTGCCAGTAGTACTGCCCCGACAGGGCCGAATGAGCAGTTCTTC.

DNA for the CDR3: TGTGCCAGCAGCCCCAGGGATAATGGTGGCTACACCTTC. The encoded protein is CASSPRDNGGYTF. The J gene is TRBJ1-2, the V gene TRBV9, with D tentatively TRBD1 (5 bases). The CDR3 contains 13 residues. The germline CDR1 and CDR2 sequences are SGDLS and YYNGEE. V dropped 4 bases and J dropped 7 bases, with 14 bases sitting between them.

This clone was recorded a few times. The chain joins TRBV7-9 to TRBJ1-1; 7 positions agree with TRBD1. Germline CDR1 reads SEHNR; CDR2 reads FQNEAQ (reference sequence). The trim removed 5 bases at V and 7 bases at J, leaving 4 bases unmatched. CDR3 length: 12 amino acids. The CDR3: CASSLRTGEAFF. The CDR3 bases are TGTGCCAGCAGCCTACGGACAGGTGAAGCTTTCTTT.

This sequence joins TRBV4-3 and TRBJ1-5; the D is unclear. V gave up 0 bases and J gave up 8 bases, with 14 bases separating them. Germline V gene sequence: CDR1 LGHNA, CDR2 YSLEER. CDR3 length: 15 residues. The CDR3 region is CASSQEWVTWEPQHF. CDR3 nucleotide sequence: TGCGCCAGCAGCCAAGAATGGGTTACGTGGGAGCCCCAGCATTTT.

This sequence joins TRBV6-6 and TRBJ2-2; tentative D call: TRBD1 (5 bases). The V end lost 2 bases, the J end lost 6 bases, and 10 bases lay between the germline ends. Per the germline V gene, CDR1 is MNHNY and CDR2 is SVGAGI (reference sequence). CDR3 length equals 14 residues. DNA for the CDR3: TGTGCCAGCAGTTACAATCAGGGTTCCGGGGAGCTGTTTTTT. Protein: CASSYNQGSGELFF.

A few counts support this clone. The chain links TRBV7-6 to TRBJ2-1; 7 bases match TRBD1. With 4 bases clipped from V and 10 bases from J, the junction kept 7 bases outside the gene matches. CDR3 length: 13 residues. CDR1 and CDR2 from the germline V gene are SGHVS and FNYEAQ. In DNA, the CDR3 is TGTGCCAGCAGCTCATACAGGGGATGGGAGCAGTTCTTC. Its protein product is CASSSYRGWEQFF.